This T cell receptor (beta chain) is from a study of blood T cell repertoires in COVID-19 (dated by TCRdb to the early 2020s). Regarding the study in general: Samples from collaborators originated in the United States, Italy and Spain and spanned both the acute and convalescent phases of COVID-19. The material from the prospective study consisted of cDNA or gDNA derived from T cells, B-cell-depleted T cells, or PBMCs. Deeply sampled blood TCRbeta repertoires from subjects exposed to, actively infected with, or recovered from COVID-19 were included in the dataset. A freely available public database, intended as a resource for researchers studying the immune response to SARS-CoV-2, is where the repertoires were released. Samples came from the ongoing ImmuneRACE study (first 160 participants) plus 1,254 subjects from 6 global collaborators. Sample metadata almost always included a de-identified subject ID, COVID-19 status, age in years and sex. Where available, HLA class I and class II types were obtained from metadata supplied by the sample provider rather than from assay-based typing. What the work shows at the level of the full study, not this receptor alone: How much clinical and demographic metadata was included differed by source and by participant, and the metadata was provided uncurated.

The germline V gene (reference sequence) gives CDR1 as LNHDA and CDR2 as SQIVND. Cut back by 3 bases and 5 bases, the V and J ends lie 10 bases apart. The CDR3 sequence holds 13 residues, the cysteine and phenylalanine included. Just CDR3 DNA is preserved here, 39 bases in frame from base 1. TCRbeta CDR3 regions were amplified from genomic DNA using the immunoSEQ Assay, a bias-controlled multiplex PCR. The authors' analysis ran thus. The number of nucleated cells in each sample was estimated by amplification of reference gene primers within the assay. To quantify the absolute abundance of each unique TCRbeta CDR3 rearrangement, sequence reads were collapsed and filtered. For each sample, productive Simpson clonality was calculated as the square root of Simpson's diversity index across productive rearrangements. The immuneACCESS repertoire file appears here via TCRdb, limited to in-frame rearrangements. These files lack a portion of the clones; in checked studies, under half of the deficit traces to unresolved V genes, and the cause of the others is not known. V, J and clone size derive from that table, while D and trimming were established from the DNA sequence. Counted in this sample were more than 200,000 clones; approximately 82% of them appeared once. The ten largest make up around 1.5% of the sample.

This clone came up a few times. No cognate antigen has been identified for it. Per-base qualities were not stored, and no clone one base away is much larger. Another Seattle source contributed samples from volunteer blood donors who had recovered from COVID-19. Collaborating institutions collected whole blood in K2EDTA tubes following their own protocols. For TCRbeta analysis, collaborators shipped samples in one of three forms: frozen whole blood, isolated PBMCs, or DNA extracted from either of those sample types. The TCR originated in a woman aged 40 to 50 who had recovered from COVID-19. Recombination connected TRBV19 to TRBJ1-1; TRBD1 is a possible D gene, resting on 5 matching bases. The specimen sequenced was peripheral blood. The DNA sequence is as follows: TGTGCCAGTAGTATGTGGGGGGAAACTGAAGCTTTCTTT. Translated, this is CASSMWGETEAFF.